The clone carrying this T cell receptor beta chain has just one count. Its antigen is still unknown. The run of the v3.0 immunoSEQ assay was at survey level. The protocol was immunoSEQ multiplex PCR, while the TCRdb copy is restricted to in-frame clones and leaves out a portion. The table lists fewer than 45,000 clones, approximately 84% of them singletons. J lost 5 bases, V lost 4 bases, and 13 bases had no gene match. Per germline, CDR1 SGHVS and CDR2 FQNEAQ. This CDR3 spans 17 amino acids. This sample is drawn from a study of long-term antiretroviral therapy in people with HIV. For the study at large: First collections came about a decade before the 2015 immediate-ART recommendation.

Study-level points and caveats: The data indicate that diversity increased after ART but remained below transplant donor controls. On ART adherence, viral resistance or therapy changes, no data were available.

The receptor was isolated from a woman in her 30s with HIV. Sequenced here: unsorted PBMCs, sampled 2.8 years before starting antiretroviral therapy. The genes are TRBV7-8 and TRBJ2-1, with 8 bases aligning to TRBD1. This CDR3 is CASSSRPQGAGNNEQFF. The DNA of the CDR3 is TGTGCCAGCAGCTCACGGCCCCAGGGGGCGGGTAACAATGAGCAGTTCTTC. Full variable domain (outside the CDR3, taken from reference TRBV7-8 and TRBJ2-1): GAGVSQSPRYKVAKRGQDVALRCDPISGHVSLFWYQQALGQGPEFLTYFQNEAQLDKSGLPSDRFFAERPEGSVSTLKIQRTQQEDSAVYLCASSSRPQGAGNNEQFFGPGTRLTVL.